This T cell receptor beta chain was recovered during a study of control samples from healthy donors and cancer patients. The CDR3 is made up of 15 amino acids. Trimming left V 8 bases short and J 2 bases short, with 16 bases between. Germline-derived CDR1 and CDR2 are LNHDA and SQIVND (reference sequence). TCRdb keeps only in-frame clones here, not all; method: immunoSEQ multiplex PCR. This table has roughly 94,000 clones, approximately 88% appearing once. This clone was picked up one time. This TCR was sampled from a man between 65 and 85 years old with lung cancer. The genes are TRBV19 and TRBJ1-5; D remains unclear. The sequenced sample consisted of PBMCs. The CDR3 here is CASERQVSRNQPQHF. The CDR3 DNA sequence: TGTGCCAGTGAGCGTCAGGTATCGCGCAATCAGCCCCAGCATTTT.